This TCR beta chain was sequenced for a study of blood T cell repertoires in COVID-19. Across the whole study: Researchers got acute and convalescent COVID-19 samples from the United States, Italy and Spain. In each case, the material was cDNA or gDNA derived from T cells, B-cell-depleted T cells, or PBMCs.

Germline CDR1 reads SGHNT; CDR2 reads YENEEA. Trimming removed 2 bases from V and 3 bases from J; junction bases left unmatched: 19. This CDR3 has 20 amino acids. This clone was seen once. In the authors' workflow: Scientists estimated how many nucleated cells there were by amplifying reference gene primers. Only in-frame clones appear in the TCRdb table, and some are missing; sequencing was by immunoSEQ multiplex PCR. The V and J calls and clone size were taken over from that table, and D and trimming were inferred from the DNA. The repertoire consists of approximately 150,000 clones, with approximately 80% occurring once and the leading ten covering roughly a tenth.

This TCR derives from a man aged 55-75 years with active or convalescent COVID-19. This rearrangement joins TRBV11-3 to TRBJ2-7; 10 nucleotides agree with TRBD1. The specimen sequenced was peripheral blood. In DNA, the CDR3 is TGTGCCAGCAGCTTAACCTGGGACGGGACAGGGGCTCTCCTCTTCTACGAGCAGTACTTC. Protein: CASSLTWDGTGALLFYEQYF.